This T cell receptor beta chain was documented in a study of CD8 T cells in ankylosing spondylitis. General observations from the study: As reported, disease-linked clones showed significant enrichment in matched ankylosing spondylitis synovial fluid. A TCR beta motif of under 10 highly homologous variants appeared characteristic of ankylosing spondylitis blood.

This clonotype has just a few counts. Its antigen remains unidentified. TCRdb independently ran MiXCR on the 5' RACE reads; one entry per CDR3 protein. This sample has about 220,000 distinct CDR3 sequences, with approximately 20% found just once. V lost 5 bases, J lost 2 bases, and 10 bases lay in between. This CDR3 region has 13 residues. The J gene is TRBJ2-7, the V gene TRBV12-3 or TRBV12-4, with D uncertain. The TCR was taken from a male donor with ankylosing spondylitis. Sequencing was carried out using blood, either unsorted or a sorted T cell fraction (not recorded which). The CDR3, as DNA: TGTGCCAGCAGTCCGACGGACCCCTACGAGCAGTACTTC. It yields the protein CASSPTDPYEQYF.